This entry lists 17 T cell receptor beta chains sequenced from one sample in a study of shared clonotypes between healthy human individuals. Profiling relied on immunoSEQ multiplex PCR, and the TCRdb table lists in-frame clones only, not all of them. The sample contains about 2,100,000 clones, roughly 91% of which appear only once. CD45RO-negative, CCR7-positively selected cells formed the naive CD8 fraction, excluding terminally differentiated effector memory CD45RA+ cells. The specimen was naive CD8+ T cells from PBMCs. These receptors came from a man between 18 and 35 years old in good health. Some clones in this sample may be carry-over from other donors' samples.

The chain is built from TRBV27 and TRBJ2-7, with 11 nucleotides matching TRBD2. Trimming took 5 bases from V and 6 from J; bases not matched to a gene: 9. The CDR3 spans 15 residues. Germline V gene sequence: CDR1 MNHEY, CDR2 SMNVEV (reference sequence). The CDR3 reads CASSGTTSGTGEQYF. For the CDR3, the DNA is TGTGCCAGCAGTGGGACGACTAGCGGGACAGGCGAGCAGTACTTC.

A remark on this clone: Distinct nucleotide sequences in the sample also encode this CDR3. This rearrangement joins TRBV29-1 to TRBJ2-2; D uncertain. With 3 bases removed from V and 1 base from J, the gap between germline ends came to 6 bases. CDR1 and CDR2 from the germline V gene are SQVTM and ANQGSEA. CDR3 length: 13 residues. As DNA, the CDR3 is TGCAGCGTTGATGCAGGGAACACCGGGGAGCTGTTTTTT. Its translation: CSVDAGNTGELFF.

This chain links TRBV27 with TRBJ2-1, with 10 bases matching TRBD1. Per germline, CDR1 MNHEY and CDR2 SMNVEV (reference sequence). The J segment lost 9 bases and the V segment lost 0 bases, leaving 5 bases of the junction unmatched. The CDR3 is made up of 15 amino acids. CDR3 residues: CASSLSRDRGSEQFF. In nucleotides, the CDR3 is TGTGCCAGCAGTTTATCCCGGGACAGGGGATCTGAGCAGTTCTTC.

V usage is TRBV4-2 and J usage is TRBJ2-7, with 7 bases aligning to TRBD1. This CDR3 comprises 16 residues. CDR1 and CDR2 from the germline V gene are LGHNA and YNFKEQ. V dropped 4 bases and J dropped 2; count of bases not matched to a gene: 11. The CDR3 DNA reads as TGTGCCAGCAGCCCTATAGACAGGGTCCCGACCTACGAGCAGTACTTC. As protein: CASSPIDRVPTYEQYF.

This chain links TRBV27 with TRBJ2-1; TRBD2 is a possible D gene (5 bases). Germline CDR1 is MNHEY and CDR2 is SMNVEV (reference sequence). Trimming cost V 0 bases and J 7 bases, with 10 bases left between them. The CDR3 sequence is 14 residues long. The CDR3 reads CASSLSGSLNEQFF. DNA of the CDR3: TGTGCCAGCAGTTTATCTGGGAGCTTAAATGAGCAGTTCTTC.

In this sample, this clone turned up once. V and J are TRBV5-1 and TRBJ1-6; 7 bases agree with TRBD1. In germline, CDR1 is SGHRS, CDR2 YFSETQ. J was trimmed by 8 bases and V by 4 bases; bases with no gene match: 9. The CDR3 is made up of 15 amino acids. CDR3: CASSAKTGIDSPLHF. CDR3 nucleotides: TGCGCCAGCAGCGCCAAGACAGGGATAGATTCACCCCTCCACTTT.

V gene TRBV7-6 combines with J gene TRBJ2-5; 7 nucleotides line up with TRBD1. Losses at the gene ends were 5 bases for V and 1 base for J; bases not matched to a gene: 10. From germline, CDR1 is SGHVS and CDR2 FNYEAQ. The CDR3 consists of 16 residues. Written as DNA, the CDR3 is TGTGCCAGCAGCATACTAGGGGACAGATTCCAAGAGACCCAGTACTTC. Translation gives CASSILGDRFQETQYF.

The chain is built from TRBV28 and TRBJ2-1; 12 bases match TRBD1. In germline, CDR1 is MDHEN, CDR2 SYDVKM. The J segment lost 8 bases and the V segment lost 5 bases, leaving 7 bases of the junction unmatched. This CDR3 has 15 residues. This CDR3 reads CASSQSGTGGDEQFF. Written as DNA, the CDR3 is TGTGCCAGCAGTCAGTCCGGGACAGGGGGCGATGAGCAGTTCTTC.

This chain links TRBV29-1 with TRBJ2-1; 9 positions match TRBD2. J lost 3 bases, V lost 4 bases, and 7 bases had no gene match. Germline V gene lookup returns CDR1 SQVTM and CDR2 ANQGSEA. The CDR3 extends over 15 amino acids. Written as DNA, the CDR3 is TGCAGCGTTGTGGCGGGAGGGGGCCTCTACAATGAGCAGTTCTTC. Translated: CSVVAGGGLYNEQFF.

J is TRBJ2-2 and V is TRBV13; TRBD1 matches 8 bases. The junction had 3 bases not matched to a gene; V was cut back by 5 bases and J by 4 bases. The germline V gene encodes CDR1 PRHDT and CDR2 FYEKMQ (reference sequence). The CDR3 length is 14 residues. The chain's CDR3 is CASSDRGPTGELFF. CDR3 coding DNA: TGTGCCAGCAGCGACAGGGGACCCACCGGGGAGCTGTTTTTT.

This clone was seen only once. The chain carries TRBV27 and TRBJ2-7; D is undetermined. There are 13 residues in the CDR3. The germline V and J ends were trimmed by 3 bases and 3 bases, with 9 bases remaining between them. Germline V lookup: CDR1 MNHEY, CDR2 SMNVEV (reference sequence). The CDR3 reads CASSFGDNYEQYF. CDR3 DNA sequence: TGTGCCAGCAGTTTCGGCGACAACTACGAGCAGTACTTC.

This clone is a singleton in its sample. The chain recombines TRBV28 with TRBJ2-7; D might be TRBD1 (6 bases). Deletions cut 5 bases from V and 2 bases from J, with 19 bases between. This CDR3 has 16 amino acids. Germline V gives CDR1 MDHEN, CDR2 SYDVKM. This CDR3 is CASSPLPQGLTYEQYF. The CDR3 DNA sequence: TGTGCCAGCAGTCCACTGCCCCAGGGGTTGACCTACGAGCAGTACTTC. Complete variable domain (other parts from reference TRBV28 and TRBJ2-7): DVKVTQSSRYLVKRTGEKVFLECVQDMDHENMFWYRQDPGLGLRLIYFSYDVKMKEKGDIPEGYSVSREKKERFSLILESASTNQTSMYLCASSPLPQGLTYEQYFGPGTRLTVT.

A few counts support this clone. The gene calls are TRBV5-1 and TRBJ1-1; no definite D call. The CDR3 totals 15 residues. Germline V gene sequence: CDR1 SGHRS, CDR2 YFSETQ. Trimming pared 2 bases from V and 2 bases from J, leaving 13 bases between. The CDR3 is CASSLGRLTNTEAFF. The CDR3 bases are TGCGCCAGCAGCTTAGGCAGACTCACAAACACTGAAGCTTTCTTT. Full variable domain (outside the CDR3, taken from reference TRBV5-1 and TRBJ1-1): KAGVTQTPRYLIKTRGQQVTLSCSPISGHRSVSWYQQTPGQGLQFLFEYFSETQRNKGNFPGRFSGRQFSNSRSEMNVSTLELGDSALYLCASSLGRLTNTEAFFGQGTRLTVV.

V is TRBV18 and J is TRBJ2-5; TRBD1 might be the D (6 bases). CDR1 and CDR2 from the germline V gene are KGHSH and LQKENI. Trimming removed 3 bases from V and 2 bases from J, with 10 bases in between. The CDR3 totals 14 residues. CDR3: CASSPKDRQETQYF. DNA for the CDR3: TGTGCCAGCTCACCCAAGGACAGACAAGAGACCCAGTACTTC.

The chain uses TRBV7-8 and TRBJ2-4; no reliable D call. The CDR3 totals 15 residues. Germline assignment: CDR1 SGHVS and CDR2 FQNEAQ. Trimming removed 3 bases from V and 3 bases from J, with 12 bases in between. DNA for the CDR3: TGTGCCAGCAGCTTCTCGGTCGCGGACAAAAACATTCAGTACTTC. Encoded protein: CASSFSVADKNIQYF.

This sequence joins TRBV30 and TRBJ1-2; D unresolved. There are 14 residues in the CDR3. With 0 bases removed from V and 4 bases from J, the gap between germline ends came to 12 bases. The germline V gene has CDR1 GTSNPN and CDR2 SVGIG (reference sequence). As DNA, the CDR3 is TGTGCCTGGAGTGTAGAGGACCCCGTCTATGGCTACACCTTC. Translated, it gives CAWSVEDPVYGYTF.

CDR3 DNA sequence: TGTGCCAGCAGCCCGGACAGACCTGGAAACACCATATATTTT. Translation gives CASSPDRPGNTIYF. The chain combines TRBV28 with TRBJ1-3, with D maybe TRBD1 (6 bases). Germline V gene lookup returns CDR1 MDHEN and CDR2 SYDVKM. The V gene lost 6 bases and the J gene lost 2 bases, with 11 bases spanning the gap. This CDR3 has 14 amino acids.